Below are 9 T cell receptor beta chains sequenced from a single sample in a study of blood T cell repertoires in COVID-19. Data came from immunoSEQ multiplex PCR; TCRdb stores just in-frame clones and leaves some out. Counted here are 57,000 or so clones, approximately 88% occurring once; the ten biggest clones make up over 15%. The sample was peripheral blood. These receptor sequences come from a man aged 70 or older with active COVID-19.

The V and J genes are TRBV7-9 and TRBJ2-7, with TRBD2 identical over 9 bases. This CDR3 has 14 amino acids. V gave up 5 bases and J gave up 3 bases; unmatched junction bases: 5. CDR1 SEHNR and CDR2 FQNEAQ come from the germline V gene (reference sequence). CDR3 protein: CASSPGTSSYEQYF. The DNA for the CDR3 is TGTGCCAGCAGCCCCGGGACTAGCAGCTACGAGCAGTACTTC.

The V call is TRBV24-1, the J call TRBJ1-5; 7 bases are shared with TRBD1. Germline-derived CDR1 and CDR2 are KGHDR and SFDVKD. The CDR3 is made up of 14 amino acids. V trimming: 4 bases; J trimming: 12 bases; junction bases outside the gene matches: 11. The CDR3 reads CATSDPSKTGLQHF. The CDR3 nucleotides read TGTGCCACCAGTGACCCATCGAAGACAGGGCTCCAGCATTTT.

The chain couples TRBV5-6 to TRBJ2-7; TRBD1 might be the D (5 bases). The V end was cut by 4 bases, the J end by 1 base, with 9 bases between. Per the germline V gene, CDR1 is SGHDT and CDR2 is YYEEEE. CDR3 size: 13 residues. CDR3 loop: CASSDQGSYEQYF. CDR3 sequence (DNA): TGTGCCAGCAGCGATCAGGGTTCCTACGAGCAGTACTTC. The whole variable domain, remainder taken from reference TRBV5-6 and TRBJ2-7, is DAGVTQSPTHLIKTRGQQVTLRCSPKSGHDTVSWYQQALGQGPQFIFQYYEEEERQRGNFPDRFSGHQFPNYSSELNVNALLLGDSALYLCASSDQGSYEQYFGPGTRLTVT.

This clone has only a few counts. The chain uses TRBV7-2 and TRBJ1-1; the D is unclear. The germline CDR1 and CDR2 sequences are SGHTA and FQGNSA. Trimming shortened V by 2 bases and J by 4 bases, and 11 bases separated the two germline ends. This CDR3 has 14 amino acids. For the CDR3, the DNA is TGTGCCAGCAGCTTAAACCCGGGATCCACTGAAGCTTTCTTT. It codes for CASSLNPGSTEAFF.

This clone has just one count. The chain combines TRBV30 with TRBJ1-1; D gene ambiguous. CDR3 length: 13 amino acids. V was pared by 2 bases and J by 5 bases, with 12 bases between. Germline V gives CDR1 GTSNPN, CDR2 SVGIG (reference sequence). The CDR3 DNA reads TGTGCCTGGAGTCGGAGTTCGGGTACTGAAGCTTTCTTT. It yields the protein CAWSRSSGTEAFF.

The chain uses TRBV5-1 and TRBJ2-1; 8 nucleotides align to TRBD2. Germline V gives CDR1 SGHRS, CDR2 YFSETQ. The CDR3 sequence is 16 residues long. Losses at the gene ends were 0 bases for V and 3 bases for J; bases not matched to a gene: 5. The DNA of the CDR3 is TGCGCCAGCAGCTTGGATCCGACTAGCGACTACAATGAGCAGTTCTTC. It specifies CASSLDPTSDYNEQFF.

The chain couples TRBV2 to TRBJ2-3, with a possible D match to TRBD2 (6 bases). Germline-derived CDR1 and CDR2 are SNHLY and FYNNEI. V was cut by 4 bases and J by 5 bases, with 13 bases left in between. The CDR3 length is 14 residues. The CDR3 sequence: CASSGWGDGDTQYF. As DNA, the CDR3 is TGTGCCAGCAGTGGTTGGGGGGACGGAGATACGCAGTATTTT.

This sequence joins TRBV5-1 and TRBJ2-1; 10 bases match TRBD1. From germline, CDR1 is SGHRS and CDR2 YFSETQ. The CDR3 covers 15 residues. The ends lost 0 bases at V and 8 bases at J; junction bases unmatched: 5. The CDR3 sequence is CASSLGDRGGHEQFF. Written as DNA, the CDR3 is TGCGCCAGCAGCTTGGGGGACAGGGGCGGCCATGAGCAGTTCTTC. Filled out from reference TRBV5-1 and TRBJ2-1, the complete variable domain reads KAGVTQTPRYLIKTRGQQVTLSCSPISGHRSVSWYQQTPGQGLQFLFEYFSETQRNKGNFPGRFSGRQFSNSRSEMNVSTLELGDSALYLCASSLGDRGGHEQFFGPGTRLTVL.

The rearrangement joins TRBV6-2 or TRBV6-3 to TRBJ2-6; 8 bases match TRBD2. The CDR3 has 17 amino acids. The trim removed 5 bases at V and 0 bases at J, leaving 6 bases unmatched. Looked up from germline, CDR1 is MNHEY and CDR2 is SVGEGT. The CDR3 DNA reads as TGTGCCAGCAGTCCCCGGGGGGGGGACTCTGGGGCCAACGTCCTGACTTTC. Amino acids: CASSPRGGDSGANVLTF.